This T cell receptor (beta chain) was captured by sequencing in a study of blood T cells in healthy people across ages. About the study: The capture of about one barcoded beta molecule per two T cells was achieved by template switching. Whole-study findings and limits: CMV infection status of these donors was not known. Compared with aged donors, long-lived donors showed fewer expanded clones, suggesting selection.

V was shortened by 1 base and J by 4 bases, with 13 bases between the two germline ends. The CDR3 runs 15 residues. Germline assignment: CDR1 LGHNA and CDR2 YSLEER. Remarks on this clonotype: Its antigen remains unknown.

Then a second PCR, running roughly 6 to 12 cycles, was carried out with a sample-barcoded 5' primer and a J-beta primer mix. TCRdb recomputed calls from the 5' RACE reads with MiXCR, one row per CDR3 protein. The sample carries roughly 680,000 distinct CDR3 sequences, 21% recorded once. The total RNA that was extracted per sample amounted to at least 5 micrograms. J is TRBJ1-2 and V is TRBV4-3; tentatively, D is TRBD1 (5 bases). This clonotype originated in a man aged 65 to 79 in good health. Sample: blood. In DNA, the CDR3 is TGCGCCAGCAGCCAAGTTACCGGGACGGCCTATGGCTACACCTTC. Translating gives CASSQVTGTAYGYTF.